Following are 3 T cell receptor beta chains from one sample sequenced in a study of T cell repertoires in cytomegalovirus infection. TCRdb fed the reads into MiXCR, producing one record per CDR3 protein. The sample consists of about 130,000 distinct CDR3 sequences, roughly 9% of them appearing once. The sequencing sample was made of PBMCs. The receptor set was obtained from a human donor in good health (CMV status not recorded). Some clones in this sample may be carry-over from other donors' samples.

This clonotype showed up many times. The V call is TRBV28, the J call TRBJ1-1; no clear D gene. V lost 11 bases, J lost 6 bases, and 16 bases lay in between. Germline V gives CDR1 MDHEN, CDR2 SYDVKM. This CDR3 contains 12 residues. CDR3 amino acids: CASNGFAAEAFF. The CDR3, as DNA: TGTGCCTCTAATGGGTTTGCCGCTGAAGCTTTCTTT.

This clonotype occurred many times. The chain has TRBV7-6 and TRBJ2-2; 14 bases map to TRBD2. The V segment lost 5 bases and the J segment 2 bases; nucleotides outside the gene matches: 4. This CDR3 comprises 17 residues. In germline, CDR1 is SGHVS, CDR2 FNYEAQ. The CDR3 loop is CASSRTSGGINTGELFF. CDR3 nucleotides: TGTGCCAGCAGCCGGACTAGCGGGGGGATTAACACCGGGGAGCTGTTTTTT.

This clonotype was seen many times. The chain recombines TRBV7-2 with TRBJ1-2; D gene ambiguous. In germline, CDR1 is SGHTA, CDR2 FQGNSA. Trimming cost V 5 bases and J 1 base, with 11 bases left between them. There are 14 residues in the CDR3. DNA of the CDR3: TGTGCCAGCAGCGCTACGGCATTTAACTATGGCTACACCTTC. This encodes CASSATAFNYGYTF.